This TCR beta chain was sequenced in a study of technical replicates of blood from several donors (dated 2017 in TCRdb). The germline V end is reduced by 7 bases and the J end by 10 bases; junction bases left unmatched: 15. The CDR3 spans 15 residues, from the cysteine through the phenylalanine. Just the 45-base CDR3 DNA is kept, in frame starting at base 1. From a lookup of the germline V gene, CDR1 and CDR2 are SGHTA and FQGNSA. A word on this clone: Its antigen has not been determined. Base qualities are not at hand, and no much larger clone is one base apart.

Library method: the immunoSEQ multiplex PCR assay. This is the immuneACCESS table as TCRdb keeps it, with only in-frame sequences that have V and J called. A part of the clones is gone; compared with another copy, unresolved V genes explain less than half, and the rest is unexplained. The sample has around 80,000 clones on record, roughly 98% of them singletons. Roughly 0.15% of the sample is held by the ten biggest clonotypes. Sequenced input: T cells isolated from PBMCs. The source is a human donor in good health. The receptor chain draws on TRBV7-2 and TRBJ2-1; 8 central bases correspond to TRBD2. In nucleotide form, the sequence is TGTGCCAGCACCCCAATGGGGACTAGATCATCGGAGCAGTTCTTC. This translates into CASTPMGTRSSEQFF. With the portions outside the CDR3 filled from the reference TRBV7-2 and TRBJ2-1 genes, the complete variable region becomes GAGVSQSPSNKVTEKGKDVELRCDPISGHTALYWYRQSLGQGLEFLIYFQGNSAPDKSGLPSDRFSAERTGGSVSTLTIQRTQQEDSAVYLCASTPMGTRSSEQFFGPGTRLTVL.